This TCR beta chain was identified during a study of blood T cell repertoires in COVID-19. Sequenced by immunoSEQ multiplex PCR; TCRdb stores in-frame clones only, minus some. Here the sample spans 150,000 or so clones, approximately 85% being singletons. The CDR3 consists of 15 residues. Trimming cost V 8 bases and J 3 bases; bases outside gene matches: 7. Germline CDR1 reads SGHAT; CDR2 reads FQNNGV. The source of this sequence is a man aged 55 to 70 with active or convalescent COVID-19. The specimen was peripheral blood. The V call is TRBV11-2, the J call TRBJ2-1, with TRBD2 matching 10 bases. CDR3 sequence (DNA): TGTGCCAGCCGATTACTAGCGGGAATCTACAATGAGCAGTTCTTC. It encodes CASRLLAGIYNEQFF.